This T cell receptor (beta chain) was sequenced for a study of T cell responses to AZD1222 COVID-19 vaccine. Study conclusions and caveats: Baseline serology detected seropositivity in only six AZD1222 recipients.

Germline V gene lookup returns CDR1 SGHDN and CDR2 FVKESK. The V gene lost 1 base and the J gene lost 7 bases, with 23 bases spanning the gap. CDR3 length equals 17 residues. Only in-frame clones appear in the TCRdb table, and some are missing; sequencing was by immunoSEQ multiplex PCR. Seen here are roughly 120,000 clones, roughly 84% observed once, and the top ten hold about 1.2%. Notes on this clone: Its antigen remains unidentified.

This TCR was recovered from an adult in good health. The chain is built from TRBV14 and TRBJ2-7; a possible D gene is TRBD1 (5 bases). The sample was peripheral blood, taken on day 0 of AZD1222 vaccination. The CDR3 reads CASSQGPGWGHLEEQYF. Written as DNA, the CDR3 is TGTGCCAGCAGCCAAGGGCCTGGGTGGGGCCATCTGGAAGAGCAGTACTTC. The complete variable domain, with remaining parts taken from reference TRBV14 and TRBJ2-7, reads EAGVTQFPSHSVIEKGQTVTLRCDPISGHDNLYWYRRVMGKEIKFLLHFVKESKQDESGMPNNRFLAERTGGTYSTLKVQPAELEDSGVYFCASSQGPGWGHLEEQYFGPGTRLTVT.